The entry that follows covers one TCR beta chain sequence. What it binds is unknown. CDR3 size: 14 residues. CDR1 and CDR2 from the germline V gene are MNHEY and SMNVEV (reference sequence). After removal of 2 bases from V and 5 bases from J, the junction contained 4 bases not matched to a gene. Every donor, a Caucasian adult, lived in Nashville, Tennessee. The data were taken from a study of shared clonotypes between healthy human individuals. DNA input for the unsorted PBMC replicate PCRs was roughly 330 ng, 30,000 or so T cell genomes. The data were produced by immunoSEQ multiplex PCR, yet TCRdb's version contains in-frame clones alone and is incomplete. The sample lists roughly 500,000 clones, around 79% occurring once. Study findings and constraints: Donor clonotype sharing was expected to depend on sequencing depth.

The TCR originated in a woman between 35 and 50 years old in good health. Some clones in this sample may be carry-over from other donors' samples. Sequencing was carried out using PBMCs. The rearrangement joins TRBV27 to TRBJ2-5; 8 bases line up with TRBD1. DNA for the CDR3: TGTGCCAGCAGTTTAGACAGGGGTCACGAGACCCAGTACTTC. This gives the protein CASSLDRGHETQYF.